Listed below are T cell receptor beta chains from one sample, sequenced in a study of naive and memory T cell subsets. TCRdb used MiXCR to reprocess the UMI-ligation and nested PCR reads, holding one entry per CDR3 protein. This table holds 2,500 to 3,500 distinct CDR3 sequences, less than 7.5% found once. The material sequenced was effector memory CD8+ T cells from blood. Receptors were obtained from a human donor in good health. CDR3s include the opening cysteine and the closing phenylalanine or tryptophan. The order of the fields is D gene, clone size, V gene, J gene, CDR3 protein, CDR3 DNA. D genes are given only for firm matches. The size of a clone is reported for some rows only, either as once, few or many, or as a class for expanded clones.

d_gene: TRBD2; abundance: many; v_gene: TRBV6-1; j_gene: TRBJ2-7; CDR3aa: CASSEGTSGSYEQYF; CDR3nt: TGTGCCAGCAGTGAGGGGACTAGCGGCTCCTACGAGCAGTACTTC
d_gene: TRBD1; abundance: many; v_gene: TRBV12-3/TRBV12-4; j_gene: TRBJ1-1; CDR3aa: CASRQDRGSMNTEAFF; CDR3nt: TGTGCCAGCAGACAAGACAGGGGCTCGATGAACACTGAAGCTTTCTTT
d_gene: .; abundance: many; v_gene: TRBV7-9; j_gene: TRBJ1-4; CDR3aa: CASSLARQGNEKLFF; CDR3nt: TGTGCCAGCAGCTTAGCGCGGCAGGGTAATGAAAAACTGTTTTTT
d_gene: TRBD1; abundance: .; v_gene: TRBV29-1; j_gene: TRBJ1-2; CDR3aa: CSFSGQASGYTF; CDR3nt: TGCAGCTTTTCCGGACAGGCGTCCGGCTACACCTTC
d_gene: TRBD1; abundance: few; v_gene: TRBV10-2; j_gene: TRBJ1-6; CDR3aa: CASSGQGDSPLHF; CDR3nt: TGCGCCAGCAGTGGACAGGGTGATTCACCCCTCCACTTT
d_gene: .; abundance: .; v_gene: TRBV24-1; j_gene: TRBJ1-5; CDR3aa: CATSDGGGQPQHF; CDR3nt: TGTGCCACCAGTGATGGTGGGGGACAGCCCCAGCATTTT
d_gene: .; abundance: few; v_gene: TRBV6-1; j_gene: TRBJ1-5; CDR3aa: CASSETSGGHQPQHF; CDR3nt: TGTGCCAGCAGTGAAACTTCGGGGGGCCATCAGCCCCAGCATTTT
d_gene: TRBD2; abundance: few; v_gene: TRBV6-1; j_gene: TRBJ2-1; CDR3aa: CASSESAGGSYNEQFF; CDR3nt: TGTGCCAGCAGTGAGTCAGCGGGAGGCTCCTACAATGAGCAGTTCTTC
d_gene: TRBD1; abundance: few; v_gene: TRBV20-1; j_gene: TRBJ1-1; CDR3aa: CSAWGQGAAFNTEAFF; CDR3nt: TGCAGTGCATGGGGACAGGGGGCCGCCTTCAACACTGAAGCTTTCTTT
d_gene: .; abundance: many; v_gene: TRBV20-1; j_gene: TRBJ1-2; CDR3aa: CSARGLVRDGYTF; CDR3nt: TGCAGTGCTAGAGGGCTCGTGAGGGATGGCTACACCTTC
d_gene: TRBD1; abundance: medium-sized; v_gene: TRBV28; j_gene: TRBJ2-4; CDR3aa: CASSFATGDEQNIQYF; CDR3nt: TGTGCCAGCAGTTTCGCGACAGGGGATGAGCAAAACATTCAGTACTTC
d_gene: .; abundance: few; v_gene: TRBV25-1; j_gene: TRBJ2-1; CDR3aa: CASSATEYNEQFF; CDR3nt: TGTGCCAGCAGTGCGACAGAGTACAATGAGCAGTTCTTC
d_gene: TRBD1; abundance: many; v_gene: TRBV10-2; j_gene: TRBJ2-7; CDR3aa: CATSYPGPGQGAGGDYEQYF; CDR3nt: TGCGCCACTTCCTACCCTGGCCCGGGACAGGGGGCGGGAGGGGACTACGAGCAGTACTTC
d_gene: .; abundance: many; v_gene: TRBV3-1; j_gene: TRBJ2-7; CDR3aa: CASSWTAYEQYF; CDR3nt: TGTGCCAGCAGCTGGACAGCCTACGAGCAGTACTTC
d_gene: TRBD1; abundance: many; v_gene: TRBV11-3; j_gene: TRBJ2-7; CDR3aa: CASSLDHRGTNF; CDR3nt: TGTGCCAGCAGCTTAGATCACAGGGGCACGAACTTC
d_gene: .; abundance: many; v_gene: TRBV4-2; j_gene: TRBJ2-7; CDR3aa: CASSQDRPASYEQYF; CDR3nt: TGTGCCAGCAGCCAAGATCGTCCAGCCTCCTACGAGCAGTACTTC
d_gene: .; abundance: .; v_gene: TRBV29-1; j_gene: TRBJ1-2; CDR3aa: CSVVGHSISGYTF; CDR3nt: TGCAGCGTTGTAGGACATTCCATCTCTGGCTACACCTTC
d_gene: .; abundance: .; v_gene: TRBV7-2; j_gene: TRBJ2-3; CDR3aa: CASSLELGGSTDTQYF; CDR3nt: TGTGCCAGCAGCTTAGAATTGGGCGGAAGCACAGATACGCAGTATTTT
d_gene: TRBD2; abundance: few; v_gene: TRBV6-5; j_gene: TRBJ2-6; CDR3aa: CASSYFSTSGGSGANVLTF; CDR3nt: TGTGCCAGCAGTTACTTCTCAACTAGCGGGGGGTCTGGGGCCAACGTCCTGACTTTC
d_gene: TRBD1; abundance: many; v_gene: TRBV29-1; j_gene: TRBJ2-1; CDR3aa: CSVARGTGGVNEQFF; CDR3nt: TGCAGCGTCGCCAGGGGGACAGGGGGCGTGAATGAGCAGTTCTTC
d_gene: .; abundance: many; v_gene: TRBV6-2/TRBV6-3; j_gene: TRBJ2-7; CDR3aa: CASSSAYEQYF; CDR3nt: TGTGCCAGCAGTTCCGCCTACGAGCAGTACTTC
d_gene: .; abundance: medium-sized; v_gene: TRBV4-2; j_gene: TRBJ2-1; CDR3aa: CASSQGTDAYNEQFF; CDR3nt: TGTGCCAGCAGCCAAGGGACAGATGCCTACAATGAGCAGTTCTTC
d_gene: TRBD2; abundance: many; v_gene: TRBV11-2; j_gene: TRBJ2-5; CDR3aa: CASSLPGGKETQYF; CDR3nt: TGTGCCAGCAGCTTACCGGGAGGGAAAGAGACCCAGTACTTC
d_gene: TRBD1; abundance: many; v_gene: TRBV20-1; j_gene: TRBJ1-1; CDR3aa: CSAWTGNTEAFF; CDR3nt: TGCAGTGCTTGGACAGGGAACACTGAAGCTTTCTTT
d_gene: .; abundance: many; v_gene: TRBV4-1; j_gene: TRBJ2-5; CDR3aa: CASRLSVNSAGTQYF; CDR3nt: TGCGCCAGCAGGCTTTCGGTGAATTCGGCGGGGACCCAGTACTTC
d_gene: .; abundance: many; v_gene: TRBV7-6; j_gene: TRBJ2-2; CDR3aa: CASSLPQGSANTGELFF; CDR3nt: TGTGCCAGCAGCTTACCCCAGGGTAGTGCGAACACCGGGGAGCTGTTTTTT
d_gene: .; abundance: .; v_gene: TRBV9; j_gene: TRBJ1-1; CDR3aa: CASSAGLGRTEAFF; CDR3nt: TGTGCCAGCAGTGCAGGGTTAGGACGGACTGAAGCTTTCTTT
d_gene: .; abundance: many; v_gene: TRBV7-2; j_gene: TRBJ2-7; CDR3aa: CASSSLVTSEQYF; CDR3nt: TGTGCCAGCAGCTCCCTGGTGACTAGCGAGCAGTACTTC